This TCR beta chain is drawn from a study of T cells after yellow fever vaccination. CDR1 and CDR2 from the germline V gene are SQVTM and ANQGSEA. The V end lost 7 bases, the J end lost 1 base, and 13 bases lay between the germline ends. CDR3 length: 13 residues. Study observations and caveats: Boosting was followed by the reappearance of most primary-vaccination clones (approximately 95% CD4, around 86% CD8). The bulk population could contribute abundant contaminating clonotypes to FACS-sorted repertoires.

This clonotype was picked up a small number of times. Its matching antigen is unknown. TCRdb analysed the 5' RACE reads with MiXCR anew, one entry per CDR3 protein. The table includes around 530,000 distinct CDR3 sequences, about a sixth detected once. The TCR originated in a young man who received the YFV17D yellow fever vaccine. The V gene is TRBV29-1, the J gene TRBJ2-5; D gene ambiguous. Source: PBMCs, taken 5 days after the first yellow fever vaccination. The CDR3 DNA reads TGCAGCGGAAGCCGGGCCTTCCAAGAGACCCAGTACTTC. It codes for CSGSRAFQETQYF.